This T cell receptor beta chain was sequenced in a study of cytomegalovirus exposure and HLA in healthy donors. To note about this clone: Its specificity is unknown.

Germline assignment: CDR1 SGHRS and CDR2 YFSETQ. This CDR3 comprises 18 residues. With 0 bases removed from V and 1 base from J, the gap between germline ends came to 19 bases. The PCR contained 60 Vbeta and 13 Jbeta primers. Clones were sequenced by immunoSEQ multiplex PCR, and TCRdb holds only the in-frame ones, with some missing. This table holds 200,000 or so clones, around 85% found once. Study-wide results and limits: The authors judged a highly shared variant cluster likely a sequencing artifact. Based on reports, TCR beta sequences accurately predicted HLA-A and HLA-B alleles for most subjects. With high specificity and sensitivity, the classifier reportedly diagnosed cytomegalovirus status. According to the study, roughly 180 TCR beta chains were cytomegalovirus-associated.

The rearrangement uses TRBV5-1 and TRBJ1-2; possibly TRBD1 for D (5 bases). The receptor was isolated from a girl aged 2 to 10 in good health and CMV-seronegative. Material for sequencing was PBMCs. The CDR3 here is CASSLVRIGDFFNYGYTF. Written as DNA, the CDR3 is TGCGCCAGCAGCTTGGTGAGGATAGGGGACTTCTTTAACTATGGCTACACCTTC.